This is a list of T cell receptor beta chains from one sample in a study of T cell repertoires in cytomegalovirus infection. MiXCR was run by TCRdb on the reads, yielding one entry per CDR3 protein. Found here are approximately 770,000 distinct CDR3 sequences, around 29% of them singletons; the top ten hold over 10%. Their target antigens are unknown. This sample comprised cultured CD8+ T cells from PBMCs, obtained from culture after CMV antigen stimulation. Every receptor here comes from a human donor in good health (CMV status not recorded). Some clones in this sample may be carry-over from other donors' samples. The CDR3 runs from the conserved cysteine through the conserved F or W. D genes are given only for firm matches. Part of the rows lack a size; the others show once, few, many or a class for expanded clones.

D: -
V: TRBV18
size: -
J: TRBJ1-4
DNA: TGTGCCAGCTCCCGGGGCCGACAGGCGAAGGAGGAAAAACTGTTTTTT
CDR3: CASSRGRQAKEEKLFF

D: -
V: TRBV6-2/TRBV6-3
size: many
J: TRBJ1-1
DNA: TGTGCCAGCAGTTACGACGGGGGATCCACTGAAGCTTTCTTT
CDR3: CASSYDGGSTEAFF

D: -
V: TRBV27
size: -
J: TRBJ1-2
DNA: TGTGCCAGCAGTTTCCGTTGGGGACAAACTAACTATGGCTACACCTTC
CDR3: CASSFRWGQTNYGYTF

D: -
V: TRBV7-7
size: few
J: TRBJ2-6
DNA: TGTGCTAGCAGCTTATGGGCGAGAGCCACCCCAGCCGACTCCACCTCTGGGGCCAACGTCCTGACTTTC
CDR3: CASSLWARATPADSTSGANVLTF

D: -
V: TRBV5-1
size: -
J: TRBJ1-1
DNA: TGCGCCAGCAGCTTGGAGAGTGTGAACACTGAAGCTTTCTTT
CDR3: CASSLESVNTEAFF

D: -
V: TRBV14
size: few
J: TRBJ2-3
DNA: TGTGCCAGCAGCCAAGAGGAGCGGTACACAGATACGCAGTATTTT
CDR3: CASSQEERYTDTQYF

D: TRBD1
V: TRBV5-6
size: -
J: TRBJ1-2
DNA: TGTGCCAGCAGCTTTTTAGAGGACAGGTCCTATACCCACTTCTACGGCTACACCTTC
CDR3: CASSFLEDRSYTHFYGYTF

D: TRBD1
V: TRBV7-6
size: -
J: TRBJ2-5
DNA: TGTGCCAGCAGCTTAGAACAGGGGGCCCAAGAGACCCAGTACTTC
CDR3: CASSLEQGAQETQYF

D: -
V: TRBV7-9
size: many
J: TRBJ1-2
DNA: TGTGCCAGCAGCTCCCTATTCGGGGCGTATGGCTACACCTTC
CDR3: CASSSLFGAYGYTF

D: TRBD2
V: TRBV6-5
size: -
J: TRBJ2-1
DNA: TGTGCCAGCAGTTACTCGAGACTAGCGGGGGCCAATGAGCAGTTCTTC
CDR3: CASSYSRLAGANEQFF

D: -
V: TRBV6-6
size: -
J: TRBJ1-2
DNA: TGTGCCAGCAGTCAAGAACTCGATGGCTACACCTTC
CDR3: CASSQELDGYTF

D: TRBD1
V: TRBV10-3
size: -
J: TRBJ1-5
DNA: TGTGCCATCACAGCAGGGGGCAGTCAGCCCCAGCATTTT
CDR3: CAITAGGSQPQHF

D: TRBD2
V: TRBV7-9
size: few
J: TRBJ2-1
DNA: TGTGCCAGCAGCTCGGGACTAGCTAACCGAAATGAGCAGTTCTTC
CDR3: CASSSGLANRNEQFF

D: TRBD1
V: TRBV12-3/TRBV12-4
size: -
J: TRBJ1-6
DNA: TGTGCCAGCAGTTTCTCGGGACAGCATAATTCACCCCTCCACTTT
CDR3: CASSFSGQHNSPLHF

D: -
V: TRBV19
size: few
J: TRBJ1-5
DNA: TGTGCCAGTAGTATTGGGGGTGGAGGCAATCAGCCCCAGCATTTT
CDR3: CASSIGGGGNQPQHF

D: -
V: TRBV7-6
size: few
J: TRBJ1-6
DNA: TGTGCCAGCAGCTTAGCGGGACCCGATAATTCACCCCTCCACTTT
CDR3: CASSLAGPDNSPLHF

D: TRBD1
V: TRBV9
size: -
J: TRBJ2-1
DNA: TGTGCCAGCAGTACCGGGACAGTCCTCAACGGGCAGTTCTTC
CDR3: CASSTGTVLNGQFF

D: -
V: TRBV7-9
size: few
J: TRBJ1-1
DNA: TGTGCCAGCAGACCGACAGTTATGAACACTGAAGCTTTCTTT
CDR3: CASRPTVMNTEAFF

D: TRBD2
V: TRBV6-6
size: -
J: TRBJ2-1
DNA: TGTGCCAGCACCTTTACGTCCGGGGGGGCCGTCTCCTACAATGAGCAGTTCTTC
CDR3: CASTFTSGGAVSYNEQFF

D: TRBD1
V: TRBV5-4
size: -
J: TRBJ2-7
DNA: TGTGCCAGCAGCCCCCCGGGACAGTCCCACGAGCAGTACTTC
CDR3: CASSPPGQSHEQYF

D: -
V: TRBV7-9
size: few
J: TRBJ1-1
DNA: TGTGCCAGCAGCTTAGAGGGCAGCAAAGCTTTCTTT
CDR3: CASSLEGSKAFF

D: -
V: TRBV29-1
size: -
J: TRBJ1-3
DNA: TGCAGCGTTGGCGATGCAGGGCGTCGAGGAAACACCATATATTTT
CDR3: CSVGDAGRRGNTIYF

D: TRBD1
V: TRBV19
size: -
J: TRBJ2-1
DNA: TGTGCCAGTAATTTGGGACAGGGCGTACTCAATGAGCAGTTCTTC
CDR3: CASNLGQGVLNEQFF

D: TRBD1
V: TRBV6-2/TRBV6-3
size: few
J: TRBJ2-5
DNA: TGTGCCAGCAGGACACCCGGGACAGTGATACAAGAGACCCAGTACTTC
CDR3: CASRTPGTVIQETQYF

D: -
V: TRBV6-2/TRBV6-3
size: -
J: TRBJ2-1
DNA: TGTGCCAGCAGTCATCAGGGGGGATCCTACAATGAGCAGTTCTTC
CDR3: CASSHQGGSYNEQFF

D: -
V: TRBV11-2
size: once
J: TRBJ2-3
DNA: TGTGCCAGCAGGAGCAGGACTCTCGTGGATACGCAGTATTTT
CDR3: CASRSRTLVDTQYF

D: TRBD1
V: TRBV7-9
size: -
J: TRBJ1-5
DNA: TGTGCCAGCAGCACCCAGGGGGCAGGGTATAGCAATCAGCCCCAGCATTTT
CDR3: CASSTQGAGYSNQPQHF

D: -
V: TRBV25-1
size: -
J: TRBJ1-2
DNA: TGTGCCAGCAGTGTTGGGACTGGTTTGGACTATGGCTACACCTTC
CDR3: CASSVGTGLDYGYTF

D: -
V: TRBV3-1
size: -
J: TRBJ1-1
DNA: TGTGCCAGCAGCCAAGTTGCCAGATCGAACACTGAAGCTTTCTTT
CDR3: CASSQVARSNTEAFF

D: -
V: TRBV5-5
size: few
J: TRBJ2-3
DNA: TGTGCCAGCAGCTTTCCGGGGGCGAACACAGATACGCAGTATTTT
CDR3: CASSFPGANTDTQYF

D: -
V: TRBV6-5
size: few
J: TRBJ1-2
DNA: TGTGCCAGCAGTGTGGGGGGTGGTAACTATGGCTACACCTTC
CDR3: CASSVGGGNYGYTF

D: TRBD2
V: TRBV7-3
size: -
J: TRBJ2-5
DNA: TGTGCCAGCAGCTTAACCGGCGGGGGGGCCTTCGAGACCCAGTACTTC
CDR3: CASSLTGGGAFETQYF

D: TRBD2
V: TRBV20-1
size: few
J: TRBJ2-3
DNA: TGCAGTGCTAGAGATCAAGGGACTAGCGGGGGCACAGATACGCAGTATTTT
CDR3: CSARDQGTSGGTDTQYF

D: TRBD1
V: TRBV4-1
size: -
J: TRBJ2-1
DNA: TGCGCCAGCAGCCACGCTACCGGGACAGGGGACTATGAGCAGTTCTTC
CDR3: CASSHATGTGDYEQFF

D: -
V: TRBV19
size: -
J: TRBJ1-1
DNA: TGTGCCAGTAGTATTATGGGGAAGAACACTGAAGCTTTCTTT
CDR3: CASSIMGKNTEAFF

D: -
V: TRBV6-6
size: -
J: TRBJ2-2
DNA: TGTGCCAGCAGCTTCGGAGGGGGACAGCTTCATCCCGGGGAGCTGTTTTTT
CDR3: CASSFGGGQLHPGELFF

D: TRBD1
V: TRBV9
size: -
J: TRBJ2-1
DNA: TGTGCCAGCAGCGTTAGCCGGGACAGGGGACGTCCTGAGCAGTTCTTC
CDR3: CASSVSRDRGRPEQFF

D: -
V: TRBV27
size: -
J: TRBJ1-1
DNA: TGTGCCAGCAGTCGATTAGGGGTCGACACTGAAGCTTTCTTT
CDR3: CASSRLGVDTEAFF

D: TRBD2
V: TRBV4-1
size: few
J: TRBJ2-5
DNA: TGCGCCAGCAGCATCGGGACTAACCAAGAGACCCAGTACTTC
CDR3: CASSIGTNQETQYF

D: -
V: TRBV7-6
size: -
J: TRBJ2-1
DNA: TGTGCCGGGGGGGGCCCGGATGAGCAGTTCTTC
CDR3: CAGGGPDEQFF

D: -
V: TRBV12-5
size: -
J: TRBJ1-2
DNA: TGTGCTAGTGGCTGGGACCAGGATTATGGCTACACCTTC
CDR3: CASGWDQDYGYTF

D: -
V: TRBV14
size: -
J: TRBJ2-2
DNA: TGTGCCAGCAGCCAAGGACTGGAGCTGTTTTTT
CDR3: CASSQGLELFF

D: TRBD2
V: TRBV2
size: -
J: TRBJ2-1
DNA: TGTGCCAGCATTCGGCGGGGGGATGGTGGTAATGAGCAGTTCTTC
CDR3: CASIRRGDGGNEQFF

D: -
V: TRBV20-1
size: -
J: TRBJ2-5
DNA: TGCAGTGCTAGTACCGGGGGCCAAGAGACCCAGTACTTC
CDR3: CSASTGGQETQYF

D: -
V: TRBV5-6
size: few
J: TRBJ2-1
DNA: TGTGCCAGTAGGGGGTGGCAGGGGTTCCACAATGAGCAGTTCTTC
CDR3: CASRGWQGFHNEQFF

D: TRBD1
V: TRBV12-3/TRBV12-4
size: many
J: TRBJ2-2
DNA: TGTGCCAGCAGGACCGGGACAGGGGGACCCGGGGAGCTGTTTTTT
CDR3: CASRTGTGGPGELFF

D: -
V: TRBV7-2
size: -
J: TRBJ1-6
DNA: TGTGCCAGCAGCTTAGAAAAGTTGGCCCCCTTCCACTTT
CDR3: CASSLEKLAPFHF

D: TRBD1
V: TRBV4-3
size: -
J: TRBJ1-6
DNA: TGCGCCAGCAGCCAAGATTCCGGGACAGGGGGCACACCCCTCCACTTT
CDR3: CASSQDSGTGGTPLHF

D: -
V: TRBV7-8
size: many
J: TRBJ1-6
DNA: TGTGCCAGCAGCACCCTTACAGGGAGGGCCTATAATTCACCCCTCCACTTT
CDR3: CASSTLTGRAYNSPLHF

D: -
V: TRBV12-3/TRBV12-4
size: -
J: TRBJ2-7
DNA: TGTGCCAGCAGTCACCGACTAATCCACGAGCAGTACTTC
CDR3: CASSHRLIHEQYF

D: -
V: TRBV15
size: -
J: TRBJ2-3
DNA: TGTGCCACCAGCAGATCAACGGACCGCACAGATACGCAGTATTTT
CDR3: CATSRSTDRTDTQYF

D: -
V: TRBV29-1
size: few
J: TRBJ1-2
DNA: TGCAGCGTTGAAGATCGTGGGGGGGCATATGGCTACACCTTC
CDR3: CSVEDRGGAYGYTF

D: -
V: TRBV7-2
size: many
J: TRBJ1-5
DNA: TGTGCCAGCAGCTTCAGCGGGCCAACGGGTCGCATCCAGCCCCAGCATTTT
CDR3: CASSFSGPTGRIQPQHF

D: -
V: TRBV11-2
size: -
J: TRBJ2-1
DNA: TGTGCCAGCAGCTTAATAACTGGACCGTACAATGAGCAGTTCTTC
CDR3: CASSLITGPYNEQFF

D: -
V: TRBV7-9
size: many
J: TRBJ1-5
DNA: TGTGCCAGCAGCTTAGTTAGGCCAGGGACGAAAGGTGGGGCCCAGCATTTT
CDR3: CASSLVRPGTKGGAQHF